The T cell receptor beta chain under discussion was sequenced for a study of blood T cell repertoires in COVID-19. On this clone itself: This specimen includes other DNA sequences encoding the same CDR3.

This table comes from immunoSEQ multiplex PCR, and its TCRdb copy is limited to in-frame clones, with some not included. Of fewer than 80,000 clones detected, roughly 91% appear once; the ten largest clones hold around 20%. V lost 3 bases and J lost 2, with 11 bases in between. Looked up from germline, CDR1 is SGHRS and CDR2 is YFSETQ. CDR3 size: 14 residues. The sequencing sample was made of peripheral blood. The receptor was isolated from a human donor in a cohort sampled during active COVID-19. The chain employs TRBV5-1 and TRBJ1-2; D is uncertain. DNA for the CDR3: TGCGCCAGCAGCTCCTTATCCGGGAACTATGGCTACACCTTC. It translates to CASSSLSGNYGYTF.